This passage covers 27 T cell receptor beta chains from one sample sequenced in a study of T-cell reconstitution after alpha-beta-depleted transplantation in children. This sample's TCRbeta library carried unique molecular identifier barcodes. TCRdb ran MiXCR on the PCR reads and lists one entry per CDR3 protein. The sample has about 290,000 distinct CDR3 sequences, around a tenth seen once. The source material was PBMCs, sampled before TCRalphabeta/CD19-depleted stem cell transplant. The receptors originated from a boy younger than two with acute myeloid leukemia, due to receive a stem cell transplant.

This clonotype was recorded a few times. CDR3 nucleotide sequence: TGTGCCACCAGTGACAATGGGACAGGGACCTCGAACACCGGGGAGCTGTTTTTT. This translates into CATSDNGTGTSNTGELFF. The chain links TRBV24-1 to TRBJ2-2; 9 nucleotides agree with TRBD1. CDR3 length: 18 residues. Germline CDR1 KGHDR, CDR2 SFDVKD. Trimming at V came to 4 bases and at J to 0 bases, leaving 8 bases not matched to a gene.

The J gene is TRBJ2-1, the V gene TRBV7-2; D is possibly TRBD1 (6 bases). Germline V gene data show CDR1 as SGHTA and CDR2 as FQGNSA. This CDR3 is built from 15 residues. Trimming took 5 bases from V and 9 from J, leaving 20 bases between them. Here the CDR3 reads CASSPRTDRLTEQFF. The CDR3 DNA sequence: TGTGCCAGCAGCCCCCGAACGGACAGATTGACTGAGCAGTTCTTC.

In its sample, this clonotype was seen many times. V usage is TRBV5-1 and J usage is TRBJ2-5; maybe TRBD1 (5 bases). Germline lookup yields CDR1 SGHRS and CDR2 YFSETQ. Trimming stripped 0 bases from V and 2 bases from J, with 11 bases between. CDR3 length: 15 amino acids. The CDR3 region is CASSLARAGQETQYF. The CDR3, as DNA: TGCGCCAGCAGCTTGGCCAGGGCAGGACAAGAGACCCAGTACTTC.

This clonotype came up many times. The chain is built from TRBV7-2 and TRBJ2-1, with 9 bases matching TRBD2. After removal of 4 bases from V and 0 bases from J, the junction contained 4 bases not matched to a gene. Germline V gene data show CDR1 as SGHTA and CDR2 as FQGNSA. The CDR3 has 16 residues. The CDR3 DNA reads as TGTGCCAGCAGCTACCGACTAGCGGTCTCCTACAATGAGCAGTTCTTC. This sequence encodes CASSYRLAVSYNEQFF.

This clonotype was counted only a few times. The J gene is TRBJ2-3, the V gene TRBV9; possibly TRBD1 for D (5 bases). Germline-derived CDR1 and CDR2 are SGDLS and YYNGEE. Between the trimmed V and J ends, which lost 4 bases and 1 base, there was a span of 13 bases. The CDR3 contains 15 residues. CDR3 bases: TGTGCCAGCAGCTTCAGAGAAGGGGGCACAGATACGCAGTATTTT. It is translated as CASSFREGGTDTQYF.

This clonotype showed up many times. This sequence joins TRBV7-2 and TRBJ1-1; no clear D. This CDR3 comprises 14 residues. Trimming took off 5 bases at V and 1 base at J, with 11 bases between the two ends. Per the germline V gene, CDR1 is SGHTA and CDR2 is FQGNSA. This chain's CDR3 is CASSPARGNTEAFF. The DNA for the CDR3 is TGTGCCAGCAGCCCGGCGCGTGGGAACACTGAAGCTTTCTTT.

This clonotype was counted between two and nine times. This chain links TRBV6-1 with TRBJ2-7; no firm D call. CDR1 MNHNS and CDR2 SASEGT come from the germline V gene. The CDR3 sequence is 14 residues long. V was trimmed by 2 bases and J by 4 bases, leaving 12 bases between them. CDR3 in DNA: TGTGCCAGCAGTGAACGGGCAGGTCGGTACGAGCAGTACTTC. This codes for CASSERAGRYEQYF.

The chain has TRBV28 and TRBJ2-3; TRBD2 matches at 7 bases. CDR3 size: 17 residues. Per the germline V gene, CDR1 is MDHEN and CDR2 is SYDVKM. The ends lost 4 bases at V and 2 bases at J; junction bases unmatched: 12. The CDR3 DNA reads as TGTGCCAGCAGTTACCTGGGAGGGGCACTCCCCACAGATACGCAGTATTTT. Protein sequence: CASSYLGGALPTDTQYF.

Many counts were recorded for this clonotype. The V and J genes are TRBV7-3 and TRBJ1-1; no firm D call. The germline CDR1 and CDR2 sequences are SGHTA and FQGTGA. The CDR3 runs 15 residues. V lost 2 bases, J lost 1 base, and 11 bases lay in between. The CDR3 loop reads CASSLSGAQNTEAFF. DNA of the CDR3: TGTGCCAGCAGCTTATCGGGTGCTCAGAACACTGAAGCTTTCTTT.

This chain links TRBV5-1 with TRBJ1-1; 12 bases match TRBD1. The CDR3 consists of 16 residues. Germline V gives CDR1 SGHRS, CDR2 YFSETQ. J was trimmed by 8 bases and V by 0 bases; bases with no gene match: 8. CDR3 bases: TGCGCCAGCAGCTTGGCCCCGGGACAGGGGGCTAAGGAAGCTTTCTTT. It yields the protein CASSLAPGQGAKEAFF. Variable domain in full (rest from reference TRBV5-1 and TRBJ1-1): KAGVTQTPRYLIKTRGQQVTLSCSPISGHRSVSWYQQTPGQGLQFLFEYFSETQRNKGNFPGRFSGRQFSNSRSEMNVSTLELGDSALYLCASSLAPGQGAKEAFFGQGTRLTVV.

This clonotype has only a few counts. This rearrangement joins TRBV12-3 or TRBV12-4 to TRBJ1-5; TRBD1 might be the D (5 bases). V shed 3 bases and J shed 2 bases, with 11 bases lying between them. The CDR3 spans 15 residues. DNA of the CDR3: TGTGCCAGCAGTTTTCAGGGAAACGGCAATCAGCCCCAGCATTTT. Translation: CASSFQGNGNQPQHF.

This clonotype was counted many times. The chain carries TRBV5-4 and TRBJ2-7, with D unresolved. The ends were cut back, 0 bases at V and 1 base at J, with 14 bases in the middle. In germline, CDR1 is SGHNT, CDR2 YYREEE (reference sequence). This CDR3 has 16 amino acids. CDR3 sequence reads: CASSLGAVSPSYEQYF. Here the CDR3 DNA reads TGTGCCAGCAGCTTGGGGGCGGTCTCGCCATCCTACGAGCAGTACTTC.

In its sample, this clonotype was seen many times. The chain links TRBV5-6 to TRBJ2-1; D may be TRBD1 (6 bases). Germline V gene lookup returns CDR1 SGHDT and CDR2 YYEEEE. CDR3 length equals 16 residues. Deletions cut 3 bases from V and 5 bases from J, with 18 bases between. This chain's CDR3 is CASSSQLTGIDNEQFF. CDR3 in DNA: TGTGCCAGCAGCTCGCAGCTTACAGGGATCGACAATGAGCAGTTCTTC.

The table lists this clonotype with many counts. DNA for the CDR3: TGTGCCAGCAGCTTAGTAGTCCAACAGGGTTGGAATTCACCCCTCCACTTT. Protein: CASSLVVQQGWNSPLHF. The rearrangement uses TRBV11-2 and TRBJ1-6, with D perhaps TRBD1 (6 bases). Per germline, CDR1 SGHAT and CDR2 FQNNGV. CDR3 length: 17 residues. Trimming stripped 1 base from V and 7 bases from J, with 17 bases between.

The sample holds many counts of this clonotype. The V gene is TRBV10-3, the J gene TRBJ2-2; no reliable D call. From germline, CDR1 is ENHRY and CDR2 SYGVKD. There are 13 residues in the CDR3. Trimming took off 4 bases at V and 6 bases at J, with 9 bases between the two ends. Here the CDR3 DNA reads TGTGCCATCAGTGGGGGATACGCCGGGGAGCTGTTTTTT. Translation gives CAISGGYAGELFF.

The V and J genes are TRBV7-6 and TRBJ2-2, with 9 bases identical to TRBD2. Per germline, CDR1 SGHVS and CDR2 FNYEAQ. The V gene end was trimmed by 4 bases and the J gene end by 1 base; junction bases not matched to a gene: 1. CDR3 length: 15 residues. CDR3 bases: TGTGCCAGCAGCTATAGCGGGAGGAACACCGGGGAGCTGTTTTTT. Protein: CASSYSGRNTGELFF.

This clonotype was seen ten or more times. The J gene is TRBJ2-5, the V gene TRBV29-1; D is unclear. Germline loops: CDR1 SQVTM, CDR2 ANQGSEA. The ends were cut back, 1 base at V and 4 bases at J, with 7 bases in the middle. The CDR3 consists of 12 residues. CDR3 bases: TGCAGCGTTGAAGGGGTTGGAGAGACCCAGTACTTC. It specifies CSVEGVGETQYF.

This clonotype was detected many times. The CDR3 reads CASSRSWGTDTQYF. The CDR3 DNA follows: TGTGCCAGCAGTCGTTCCTGGGGCACAGATACGCAGTATTTT. The gene calls are TRBV12-3 or TRBV12-4 and TRBJ2-3; D is unclear. V was cut by 5 bases and J by 1 base, with 10 bases left in between. The CDR3 extends over 14 amino acids.

This clonotype was recorded at least ten times. The chain employs TRBV20-1 and TRBJ2-5; 10 bases match TRBD2. Trimming cost V 4 bases and J 5 bases; bases outside gene matches: 7. Per the germline V gene, CDR1 is DFQATT and CDR2 is SNEGSKA (reference sequence). This CDR3 has 14 residues. CDR3 in DNA: TGCAGTGCTATTACTAGCGGGGCTTGGGAGACCCAGTACTTC. This encodes CSAITSGAWETQYF.

This sequence joins TRBV20-1 and TRBJ2-3, with TRBD2 matching 8 bases. V shed 0 bases, J shed 1 base, and the junction held 6 bases outside the gene matches. The CDR3 loop spans 16 amino acids. Looked up from germline, CDR1 is DFQATT and CDR2 is SNEGSKA (reference sequence). The DNA for the CDR3 is TGCAGTGCTAGAGATTTTCAGACTAGCGGCACAGATACGCAGTATTTT. Encoded protein: CSARDFQTSGTDTQYF.

In this sample, this clonotype turned up many times. The chain couples TRBV5-1 to TRBJ2-2; 7 bases agree with TRBD1. V shed 4 bases and J 7 bases; nucleotides not matched to a gene: 7. Per the germline V gene, CDR1 is SGHRS and CDR2 is YFSETQ. The CDR3 is 14 residues long. The CDR3 here is CASSQGQLGGELFF. The CDR3 nucleotides are TGCGCCAGCAGCCAGGGACAGTTAGGCGGGGAGCTGTTTTTT.

The gene calls are TRBV6-5 and TRBJ2-1; 11 bases map to TRBD2. The CDR3 is 16 amino acids. Germline assignment: CDR1 MNHEY and CDR2 SVGAGI. V lost 4 bases to trimming and J lost 4 bases; unmatched junction nucleotides: 6. The CDR3 spells CASSSPLAGGYNEQFF. The CDR3 nucleotides are TGTGCCAGCAGTTCCCCGCTAGCGGGGGGTTACAATGAGCAGTTCTTC.

At least ten counts were recorded for this clonotype. This chain links TRBV27 with TRBJ2-7; 7 bases agree with TRBD1. This CDR3 has 16 residues. With V trimmed by 7 bases and J by 5 bases, 17 bases remained unmatched. From germline, CDR1 is MNHEY and CDR2 SMNVEV (reference sequence). CDR3 protein: CASKNLYRGKVNEQYF. The CDR3 DNA sequence: TGTGCCAGCAAGAACCTCTACAGGGGTAAAGTGAACGAGCAGTACTTC.

Ten or more counts support this clonotype. This chain connects TRBV7-9 to TRBJ2-5; the D gene is possibly TRBD2 (6 bases). The CDR3 length is 16 residues. Trimming removed 6 bases at V and 1 base at J, with 18 bases between. From germline, CDR1 is SEHNR and CDR2 FQNEAQ (reference sequence). Written as DNA, the CDR3 is TGTGCCAGCAGGGTGGGAGGCTTAGGACTCCAAGAGACCCAGTACTTC. Residues: CASRVGGLGLQETQYF.

In its sample, this clonotype was seen many times. The J gene is TRBJ1-4, the V gene TRBV3-1; maybe TRBD1 (6 bases). V lost 1 base and J 4 bases, leaving 13 bases between the germline ends. The CDR3 sequence is 16 residues long. Germline V gives CDR1 LGHDT, CDR2 YNNKEL (reference sequence). CDR3 coding DNA: TGTGCCAGCAGCCAAGTTCCGGGGGCTGGTAATGAAAAACTGTTTTTT. Translating it yields CASSQVPGAGNEKLFF.

The rearrangement uses TRBV14 and TRBJ1-1; D gene ambiguous. V was pared by 0 bases and J by 5 bases, with 16 bases between. The CDR3 has 16 amino acids. CDR1 and CDR2 from the germline V gene are SGHDN and FVKESK. The CDR3 loop reads CASSQDMRQGRTEAFF. CDR3 DNA: TGTGCCAGCAGCCAAGATATGAGACAAGGGAGGACTGAAGCTTTCTTT. The whole variable domain, filled in from reference TRBV14 and TRBJ1-1, reads EAGVTQFPSHSVIEKGQTVTLRCDPISGHDNLYWYRRVMGKEIKFLLHFVKESKQDESGMPNNRFLAERTGGTYSTLKVQPAELEDSGVYFCASSQDMRQGRTEAFFGQGTRLTVV.

Only a few counts were recorded for this clonotype. V is TRBV7-2 and J is TRBJ2-7; 13 bases match TRBD2. V gave up 3 bases and J gave up 7 bases; unmatched junction bases: 3. Germline CDR1 SGHTA, CDR2 FQGNSA. The CDR3 has 14 residues. CDR3 bases: TGTGCCAGCAGCTTCTGGACTAGCGGGGGAGAGCAGTACTTC. It yields the protein CASSFWTSGGEQYF.